This T cell receptor beta chain is from a study of shared clonotypes between healthy human individuals. Whole-study results and caveats: Shared clonotypes: 4.5% to 6.5% naive CD4, under 4% naive CD8, about 2.5% memory CD4, 0.4% memory CD8.

The naive CD8 fraction comprised CD45RO-negative cells positively selected for CCR7 and excluded terminally differentiated effector memory CD45RA+ cells. This CDR3 region has 15 residues. Trimming stripped 5 bases from V and 0 bases from J, with 13 bases between. Germline-derived CDR1 and CDR2 are MNHEY and SMNVEV (reference sequence). A note on this clone: Its antigen remains unidentified.

The assay was immunoSEQ multiplex PCR, and TCRdb's table has in-frame clones only and misses some. The data show about 2.1 million clones, with 85% to 95% seen just once and about 1.7% held by the top ten. This TCR was recovered from a man between 18 and 35 years old in good health. Some clones in this sample may be carry-over from other donors' samples. Material: naive CD8+ T cells from PBMCs. The V gene is TRBV27, the J gene TRBJ1-1; no definite D call. The CDR3 DNA reads as TGTGCCAGCAGTCTAAGACAATTCATGAACACTGAAGCTTTCTTT. Protein: CASSLRQFMNTEAFF.